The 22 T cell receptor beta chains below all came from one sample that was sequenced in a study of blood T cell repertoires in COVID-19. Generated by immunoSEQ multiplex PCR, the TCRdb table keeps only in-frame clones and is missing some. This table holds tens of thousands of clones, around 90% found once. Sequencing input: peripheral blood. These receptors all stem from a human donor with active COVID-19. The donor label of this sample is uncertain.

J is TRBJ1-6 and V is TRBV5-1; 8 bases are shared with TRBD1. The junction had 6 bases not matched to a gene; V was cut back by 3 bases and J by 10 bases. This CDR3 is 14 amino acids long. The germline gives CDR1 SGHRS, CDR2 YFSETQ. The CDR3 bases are TGCGCCAGCAGCTCTGGACAGGGAGGGTCACCCCTCCACTTT. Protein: CASSSGQGGSPLHF.

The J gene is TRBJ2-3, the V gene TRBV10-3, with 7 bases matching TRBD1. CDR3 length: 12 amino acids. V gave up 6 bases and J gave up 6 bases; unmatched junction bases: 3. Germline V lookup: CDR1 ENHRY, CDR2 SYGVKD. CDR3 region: CAIRRGGDTQYF. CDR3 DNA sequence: TGTGCCATCAGGAGAGGGGGCGATACGCAGTATTTT.

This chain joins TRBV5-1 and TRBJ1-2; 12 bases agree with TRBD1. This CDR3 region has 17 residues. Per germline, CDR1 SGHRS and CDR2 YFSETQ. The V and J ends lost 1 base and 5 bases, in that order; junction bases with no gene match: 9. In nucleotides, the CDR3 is TGCGCCAGCAGCTTGTATGGGACAGGGGGCGACGGTTATGGCTACACCTTC. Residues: CASSLYGTGGDGYGYTF.

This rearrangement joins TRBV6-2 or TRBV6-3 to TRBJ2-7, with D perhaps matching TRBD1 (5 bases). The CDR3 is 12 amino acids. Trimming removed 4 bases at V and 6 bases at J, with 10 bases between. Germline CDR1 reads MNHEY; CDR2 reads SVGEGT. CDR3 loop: CASSSRVGEQYF. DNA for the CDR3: TGTGCCAGCAGTTCCAGGGTAGGCGAGCAGTACTTC.

CDR3 region: CASSPGQINAYGYTF. The CDR3 DNA reads TGTGCCAGCTCACCGGGACAGATAAACGCTTATGGCTACACCTTC. The gene calls are TRBV18 and TRBJ1-2; 7 bases are shared with TRBD1. Germline assignment: CDR1 KGHSH and CDR2 LQKENI. The CDR3 consists of 15 residues. V was pared by 3 bases and J by 5 bases, with 9 bases of the junction left unmatched.

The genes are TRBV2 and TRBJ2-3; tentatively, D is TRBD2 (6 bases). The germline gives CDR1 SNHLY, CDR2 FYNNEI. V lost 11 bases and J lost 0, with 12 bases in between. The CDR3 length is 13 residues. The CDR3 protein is CACIRESTDTQYF. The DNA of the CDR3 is TGTGCCTGCATACGGGAGAGCACAGATACGCAGTATTTT. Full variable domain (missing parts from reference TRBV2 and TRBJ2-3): EPEVTQTPSHQVTQMGQEVILRCVPISNHLYFYWYRQILGQKVEFLVSFYNNEISEKSEIFDDQFSVERPDGSNFTLKIRSTKLEDSAMYFCACIRESTDTQYFGPGTRLTVL.

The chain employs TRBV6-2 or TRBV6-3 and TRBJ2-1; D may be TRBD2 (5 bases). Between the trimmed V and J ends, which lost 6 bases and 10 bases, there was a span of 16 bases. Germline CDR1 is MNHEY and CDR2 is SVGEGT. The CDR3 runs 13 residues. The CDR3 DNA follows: TGTGCCAGCAGCTTACGGGTAGCGCGAGAGCAGTTCTTC. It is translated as CASSLRVAREQFF.

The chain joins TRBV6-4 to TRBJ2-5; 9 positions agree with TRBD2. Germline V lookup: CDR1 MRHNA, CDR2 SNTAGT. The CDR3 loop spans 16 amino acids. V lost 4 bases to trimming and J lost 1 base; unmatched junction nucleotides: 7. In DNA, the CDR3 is TGTGCCAGCAGTGCCTTTAGCGGGGGTCGCCAAGAGACCCAGTACTTC. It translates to CASSAFSGGRQETQYF.

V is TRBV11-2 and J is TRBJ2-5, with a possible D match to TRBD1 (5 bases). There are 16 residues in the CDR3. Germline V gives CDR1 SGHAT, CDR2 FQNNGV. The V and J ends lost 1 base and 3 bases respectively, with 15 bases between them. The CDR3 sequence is CASSLGPFGREETQYF. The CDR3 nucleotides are TGTGCCAGCAGCTTAGGCCCGTTTGGCAGGGAAGAGACCCAGTACTTC.

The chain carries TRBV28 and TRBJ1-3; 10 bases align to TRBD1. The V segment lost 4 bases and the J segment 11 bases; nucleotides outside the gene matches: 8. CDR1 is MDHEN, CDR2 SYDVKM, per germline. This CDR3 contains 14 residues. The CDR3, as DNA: TGTGCCAGCAGTTCGCGGACAGGGGGGATCGCCATATATTTT. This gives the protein CASSSRTGGIAIYF.

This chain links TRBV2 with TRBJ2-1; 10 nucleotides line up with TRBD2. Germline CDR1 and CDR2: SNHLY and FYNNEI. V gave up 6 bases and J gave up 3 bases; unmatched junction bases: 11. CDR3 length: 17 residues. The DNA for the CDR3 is TGTGCCAGCAGCGCCCGCCCGGGACTAGCGAGCTACAATGAGCAGTTCTTC. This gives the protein CASSARPGLASYNEQFF.

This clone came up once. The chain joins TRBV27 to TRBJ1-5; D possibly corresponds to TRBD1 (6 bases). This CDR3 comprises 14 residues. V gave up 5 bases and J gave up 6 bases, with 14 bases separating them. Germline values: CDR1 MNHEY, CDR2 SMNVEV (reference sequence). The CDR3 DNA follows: TGTGCCAGCAGTCAGACAGGATCCCCTCAGCCCCAGCATTTT. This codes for CASSQTGSPQPQHF.

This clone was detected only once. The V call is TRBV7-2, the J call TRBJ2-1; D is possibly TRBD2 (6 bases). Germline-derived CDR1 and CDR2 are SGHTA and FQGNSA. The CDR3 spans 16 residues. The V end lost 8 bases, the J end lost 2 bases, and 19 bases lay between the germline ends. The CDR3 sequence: CASGWGGAATYNEQFF. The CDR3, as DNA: TGTGCCAGCGGATGGGGCGGGGCCGCAACCTACAATGAGCAGTTCTTC.

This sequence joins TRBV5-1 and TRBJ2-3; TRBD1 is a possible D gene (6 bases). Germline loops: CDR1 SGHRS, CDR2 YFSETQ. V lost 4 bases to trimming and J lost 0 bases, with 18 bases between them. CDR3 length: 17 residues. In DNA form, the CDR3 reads TGCGCCAGCAGCACCATTGGGGGACACCCTAGCACAGATACGCAGTATTTT. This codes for CASSTIGGHPSTDTQYF.

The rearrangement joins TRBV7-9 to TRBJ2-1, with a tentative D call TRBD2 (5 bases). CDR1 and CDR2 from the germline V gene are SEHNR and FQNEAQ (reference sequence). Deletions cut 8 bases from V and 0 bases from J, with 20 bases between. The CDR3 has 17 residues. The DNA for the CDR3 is TGTGCCAGCCCCATAGCAGGAGCGGCAGGCTCCTACAATGAGCAGTTCTTC. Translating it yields CASPIAGAAGSYNEQFF. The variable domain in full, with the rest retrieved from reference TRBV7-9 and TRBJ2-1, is DTGVSQNPRHKITKRGQNVTFRCDPISEHNRLYWYRQTLGQGPEFLTYFQNEAQLEKSRLLSDRFSAERPKGSFSTLEIQRTEQGDSAMYLCASPIAGAAGSYNEQFFGPGTRLTVL.

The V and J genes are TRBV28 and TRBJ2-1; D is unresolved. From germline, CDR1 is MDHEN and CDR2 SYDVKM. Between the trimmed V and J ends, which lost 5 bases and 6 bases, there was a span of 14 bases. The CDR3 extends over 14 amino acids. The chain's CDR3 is CASSTIPTSNEQFF. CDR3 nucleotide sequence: TGTGCCAGCAGTACCATACCAACAAGCAATGAGCAGTTCTTC.

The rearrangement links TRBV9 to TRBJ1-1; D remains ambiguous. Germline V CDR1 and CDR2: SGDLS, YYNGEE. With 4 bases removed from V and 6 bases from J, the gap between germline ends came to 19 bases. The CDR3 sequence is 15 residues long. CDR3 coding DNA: TGTGCCAGCAGCCCACAGAGGACTGGATGGTCTGAAGCTTTCTTT. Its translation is CASSPQRTGWSEAFF.

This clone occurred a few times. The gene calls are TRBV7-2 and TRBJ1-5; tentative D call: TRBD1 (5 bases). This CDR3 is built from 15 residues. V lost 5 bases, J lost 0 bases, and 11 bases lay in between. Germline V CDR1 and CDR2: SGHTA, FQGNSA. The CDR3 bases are TGTGCCAGCAGCCCAGGGTCATATAGCAATCAGCCCCAGCATTTT. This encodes CASSPGSYSNQPQHF. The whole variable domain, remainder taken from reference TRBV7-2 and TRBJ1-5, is GAGVSQSPSNKVTEKGKDVELRCDPISGHTALYWYRQSLGQGLEFLIYFQGNSAPDKSGLPSDRFSAERTGGSVSTLTIQRTQQEDSAVYLCASSPGSYSNQPQHFGDGTRLSIL.

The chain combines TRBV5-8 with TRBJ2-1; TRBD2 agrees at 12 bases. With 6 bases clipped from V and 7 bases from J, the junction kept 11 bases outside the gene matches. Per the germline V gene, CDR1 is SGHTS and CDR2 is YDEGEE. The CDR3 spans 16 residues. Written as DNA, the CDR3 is TGTGCCAGCACCCCAACTCCTAGCGGGAGGGGTAATGAGCAGTTCTTC. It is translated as CASTPTPSGRGNEQFF. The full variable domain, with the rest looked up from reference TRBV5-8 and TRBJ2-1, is EAGVTQSPTHLIKTRGQQATLRCSPISGHTSVYWYQQALGLGLQFLLWYDEGEERNRGNFPPRFSGRQFPNYSSELNVNALELEDSALYLCASTPTPSGRGNEQFFGPGTRLTVL.

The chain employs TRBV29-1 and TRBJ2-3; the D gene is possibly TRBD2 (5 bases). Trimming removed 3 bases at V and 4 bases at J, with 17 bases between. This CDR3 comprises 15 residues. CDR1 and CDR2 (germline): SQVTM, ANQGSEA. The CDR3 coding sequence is TGCAGCGTTGATGCGGACTCCTGGAGGCCAGATACGCAGTATTTT. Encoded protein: CSVDADSWRPDTQYF.

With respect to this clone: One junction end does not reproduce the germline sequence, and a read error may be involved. CDR3 DNA sequence: TGTGCTAGCAGCTTAAGGGGTAGGGCTAGCGGGGGTAACACCGGGGAGCTGTTTTTT. Translation gives CASSLRGRASGGNTGELFF. The chain has TRBV7-7 and TRBJ2-2; 10 bases match TRBD2. The CDR3 spans 19 residues. Germline values: CDR1 SSHAT, CDR2 FNYEAQ (reference sequence).

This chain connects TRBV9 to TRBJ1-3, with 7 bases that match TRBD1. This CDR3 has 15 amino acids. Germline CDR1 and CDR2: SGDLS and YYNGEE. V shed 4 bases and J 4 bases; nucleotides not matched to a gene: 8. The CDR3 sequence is CASSPGQAKGNTIYF. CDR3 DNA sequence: TGTGCCAGCAGCCCCGGACAGGCCAAAGGAAACACCATATATTTT.